This T cell receptor beta chain was obtained from a study of OX40 agonist ivuxolimab in advanced cancers. Study-wide results and caveats: More expanded clones were found, on average, in CD8+ than in CD4+ T cells.

With regard to this clone: As yet, its antigen is unknown.

Assay: immunoSEQ multiplex PCR; the TCRdb copy retains only in-frame clones and omits some. The sample carries 70,000 to 90,000 clones, about 80% recorded once. Drawing of blood for sampling happened at baseline, at cycle 4 day 1, and at cycle 7 day 1. The starting material was CD4+ or CD8+ T cells sorted from blood, obtained in a trial of the OX40 agonist ivuxolimab. The TCR comes from an adult with an advanced solid tumor such as melanoma, head and neck, liver or kidney cancer.

CDR3 nucleotide sequence: TGTGCCAGCTCAACCGGTAATCAAGAGACCCAGTACTTC. Translation gives CASSTGNQETQYF. The gene calls are TRBV18 and TRBJ2-5; D unclear. The CDR3 spans 13 residues. Germline V gene sequence: CDR1 KGHSH, CDR2 LQKENI. Trimming took 5 bases from V and 2 from J, leaving 9 bases between them.